This T cell receptor (beta chain) was sequenced for a study of blood T cell repertoires in COVID-19. V was clipped by 5 bases and J by 9 bases; unmatched bases: 13. The length of the CDR3 is 14 residues. The germline V gene has CDR1 SQVTM and CDR2 ANQGSEA. Per the authors' pipeline: For nucleated cells, counts were estimated from reference gene primer amplification. The repertoire was sequenced with immunoSEQ multiplex PCR; TCRdb's copy has only in-frame clones and lacks some. That table furnishes V, J and clone size, whereas the DNA furnished D and trimming. Among under 150,000 clones listed, more than 70% were seen once.

The TCR originated in a human donor in a cohort sampled during active COVID-19. This sequence joins TRBV29-1 and TRBJ1-1; 9 bases fit TRBD1. Sequencing used peripheral blood. The CDR3 protein is CSVPTVTGGIKAFF. For the CDR3, the DNA is TGCAGCGTTCCGACCGTTACAGGGGGCATTAAAGCTTTCTTT.